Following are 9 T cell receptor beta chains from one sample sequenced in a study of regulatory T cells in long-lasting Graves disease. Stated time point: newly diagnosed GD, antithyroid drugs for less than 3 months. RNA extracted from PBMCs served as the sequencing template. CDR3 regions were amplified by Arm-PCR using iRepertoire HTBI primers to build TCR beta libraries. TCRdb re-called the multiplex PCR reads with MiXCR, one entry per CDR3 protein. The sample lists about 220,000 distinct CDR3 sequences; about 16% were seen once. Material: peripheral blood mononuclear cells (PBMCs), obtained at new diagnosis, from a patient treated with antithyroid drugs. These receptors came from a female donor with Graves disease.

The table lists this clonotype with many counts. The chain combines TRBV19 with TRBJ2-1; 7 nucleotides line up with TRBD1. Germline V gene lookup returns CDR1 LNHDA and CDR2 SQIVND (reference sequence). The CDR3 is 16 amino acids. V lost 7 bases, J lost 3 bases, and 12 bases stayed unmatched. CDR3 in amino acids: CASTKKQGMGYNEQFF. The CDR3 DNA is TGTGCCAGTACCAAAAAACAGGGGATGGGCTACAATGAGCAGTTCTTC.

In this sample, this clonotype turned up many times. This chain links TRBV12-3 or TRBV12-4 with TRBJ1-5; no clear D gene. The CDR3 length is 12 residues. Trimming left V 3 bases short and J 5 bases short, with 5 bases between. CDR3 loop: CASSFGDQPQHF. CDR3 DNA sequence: TGTGCCAGCAGTTTTGGAGATCAGCCCCAGCATTTT.

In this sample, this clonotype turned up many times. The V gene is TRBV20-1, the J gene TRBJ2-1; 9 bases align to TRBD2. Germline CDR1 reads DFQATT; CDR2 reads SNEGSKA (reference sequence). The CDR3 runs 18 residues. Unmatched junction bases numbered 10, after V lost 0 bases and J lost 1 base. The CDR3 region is CSARDALLAGGSYNEQFF. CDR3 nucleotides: TGCAGTGCTAGAGATGCCCTCCTTGCGGGAGGGTCCTACAATGAGCAGTTCTTC.

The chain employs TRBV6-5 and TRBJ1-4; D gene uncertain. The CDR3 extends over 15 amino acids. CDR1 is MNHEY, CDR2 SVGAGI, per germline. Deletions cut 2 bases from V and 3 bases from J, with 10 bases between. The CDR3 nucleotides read TGTGCCAGCAGTTACGGGATCTTCTCTAATGAAAAACTGTTTTTT. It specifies CASSYGIFSNEKLFF.

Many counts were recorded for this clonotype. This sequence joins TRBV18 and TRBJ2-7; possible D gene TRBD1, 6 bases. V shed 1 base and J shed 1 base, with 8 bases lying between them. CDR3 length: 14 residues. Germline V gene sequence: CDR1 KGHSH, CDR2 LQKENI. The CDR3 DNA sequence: TGTGCCAGCTCACCACAGGACAGATCCTACGAGCAGTACTTC. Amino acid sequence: CASSPQDRSYEQYF.

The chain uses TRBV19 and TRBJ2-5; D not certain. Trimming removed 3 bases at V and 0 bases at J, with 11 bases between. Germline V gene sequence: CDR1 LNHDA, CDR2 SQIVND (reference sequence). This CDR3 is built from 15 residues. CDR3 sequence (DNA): TGTGCCAGTAGTATGTCAGATATGTACCAAGAGACCCAGTACTTC. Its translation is CASSMSDMYQETQYF.

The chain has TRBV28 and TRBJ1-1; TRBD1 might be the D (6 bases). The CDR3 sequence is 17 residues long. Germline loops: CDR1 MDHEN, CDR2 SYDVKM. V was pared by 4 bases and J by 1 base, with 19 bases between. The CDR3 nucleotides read TGTGCCAGCAGTTCAATAGAAGTATCGGACAGGAACACTGAAGCTTTCTTT. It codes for CASSSIEVSDRNTEAFF.

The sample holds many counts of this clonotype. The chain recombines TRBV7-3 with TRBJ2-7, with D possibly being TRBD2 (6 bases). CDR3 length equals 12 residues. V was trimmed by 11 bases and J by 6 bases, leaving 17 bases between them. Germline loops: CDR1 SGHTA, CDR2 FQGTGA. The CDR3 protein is CACRLVACEQYF. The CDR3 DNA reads TGTGCCTGCCGACTAGTCGCATGCGAGCAGTACTTC.

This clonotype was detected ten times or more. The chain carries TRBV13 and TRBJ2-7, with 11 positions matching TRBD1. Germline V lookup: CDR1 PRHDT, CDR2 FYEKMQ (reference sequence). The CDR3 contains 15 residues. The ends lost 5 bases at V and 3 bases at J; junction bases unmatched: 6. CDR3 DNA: TGTGCCAGCAGCCCCAGTGGGACAGGGGGCTACGAGCAGTACTTC. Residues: CASSPSGTGGYEQYF.